This TCR beta chain was identified during a study of T cell changes during pregnancy in multiple sclerosis (dated by TCRdb to the late 2010s). For the wider study: The study examined how the T cell repertoire changed over the course of pregnancy in women with multiple sclerosis.

Libraries were built with the immunoSEQ multiplex PCR assay. In TCRdb, the immuneACCESS table is reduced to in-frame sequences with V and J assigned. These tables do not hold every clone; where another copy was compared, an unresolved V gene accounts for under half, and the others remain unexplained. Here the sample has tens of thousands of clones; 90% occur a single time. The ten top clones hold approximately 2.1% of the sample. Regarding this clone: The clone's antigen remains unknown. No base qualities exist here, and no much larger clone lies one base off it.

The germline V gene supplies CDR1 SNHLY and CDR2 FYNNEI. The CDR3 covers 18 residues, taking in both the cysteine and the phenylalanine. Only CDR3 DNA remains: 54 bases, in frame from the first base. The germline V and J ends show losses of 3 bases and 0 bases respectively, and no gene match explains 13 bases of the junction. In this chain, TRBV2 is recombined with TRBJ1-1; 7 of the junction bases match TRBD1. The TCR comes from a female donor in good health, enrolled as a control in a pregnancy study. Sequenced material: peripheral blood, taken in the first trimester of pregnancy. The DNA reads as follows: TGTGCCAGCAGTGAGGAGACAGGGTTCGGAAAGATGAACACTGAAGCTTTCTTT. Translation gives CASSEETGFGKMNTEAFF.